One and the same sample provided the 15 T cell receptor beta chains below, sequenced in a study of T cell responses to AZD1222 COVID-19 vaccine. The repertoire was sequenced with immunoSEQ multiplex PCR; TCRdb's copy has only in-frame clones and lacks some. The sample holds approximately 150,000 clones; more than 75% are singletons and the top ten take about 4.6%. Material: peripheral blood, obtained on day 0 of AZD1222 vaccination. The receptor set was obtained from an adult in good health.

This chain links TRBV5-4 with TRBJ2-5; 14 bases line up with TRBD2. This CDR3 has 18 amino acids. Germline CDR1 reads SGHNT; CDR2 reads YYREEE (reference sequence). The junction had 11 bases not matched to a gene; V was cut back by 3 bases and J by 4 bases. In DNA form, the CDR3 reads TGTGCCAGCAGCTCGCCGACTAGCGGGAGGGCCGGTGGAGAGACCCAGTACTTC. The encoded protein is CASSSPTSGRAGGETQYF.

The chain combines TRBV5-6 with TRBJ2-7; 7 bases are shared with TRBD2. CDR1 SGHDT and CDR2 YYEEEE come from the germline V gene. The V and J ends lost 4 bases and 4 bases, in that order; junction bases with no gene match: 8. The CDR3 sequence is 14 residues long. The CDR3 loop is CASSTVGRAYEQYF. DNA for the CDR3: TGTGCCAGCAGCACCGTTGGGAGGGCTTACGAGCAGTACTTC. The full variable domain, in which reference TRBV5-6 and TRBJ2-7 provide the parts outside the CDR3, is DAGVTQSPTHLIKTRGQQVTLRCSPKSGHDTVSWYQQALGQGPQFIFQYYEEEERQRGNFPDRFSGHQFPNYSSELNVNALLLGDSALYLCASSTVGRAYEQYFGPGTRLTVT.

The CDR3 DNA follows: TGTGCCAGCAGCCTCTTGACCTCCTCTGGGGCCAACGTCCTGACTTTC. It yields the protein CASSLLTSSGANVLTF. The rearrangement links TRBV2 to TRBJ2-6; D unclear. Looked up from germline, CDR1 is SNHLY and CDR2 is FYNNEI. This CDR3 region has 16 residues. Trimming pared 6 bases from V and 0 bases from J, leaving 12 bases between.

J is TRBJ1-1 and V is TRBV28, with D maybe TRBD1 (5 bases). The V end lost 5 bases, the J end lost 4 bases, and 14 bases lay between the germline ends. Germline V CDR1 and CDR2: MDHEN, SYDVKM. The CDR3 sequence is 14 residues long. CDR3 residues: CASSAIRQSTEAFF. CDR3 coding DNA: TGTGCCAGCAGTGCAATACGACAGAGCACTGAAGCTTTCTTT.

This clone was recorded only once. The gene calls are TRBV27 and TRBJ2-3, with 11 bases matching TRBD2. J gave up 5 bases and V 5 bases, and 12 bases lay outside the gene matches. Looked up from germline, CDR1 is MNHEY and CDR2 is SMNVEV (reference sequence). This CDR3 has 17 amino acids. CDR3 sequence reads: CASSATLSGRALDTQYF. CDR3 coding DNA: TGTGCCAGCAGTGCCACCCTTAGCGGGAGGGCCTTAGATACGCAGTATTTT.

Only one count was recorded for this clone. The rearrangement links TRBV30 to TRBJ2-1, with D possibly being TRBD2 (6 bases). Trimming took off 0 bases at V and 9 bases at J, with 18 bases between the two ends. Germline loops: CDR1 GTSNPN, CDR2 SVGIG (reference sequence). There are 15 residues in the CDR3. Here the CDR3 DNA reads TGTGCCTGGAGTGTAGACCTGTACGGGGGTCGTGAGCAGTTCTTC. As protein: CAWSVDLYGGREQFF.

The genes are TRBV9 and TRBJ2-1, with 7 bases fitting TRBD2. Germline V CDR1 and CDR2: SGDLS, YYNGEE. The CDR3 is made up of 16 amino acids. J was trimmed by 7 bases and V by 0 bases; bases with no gene match: 10. The CDR3 sequence is CASSVALGGAWNEQFF. In DNA form, the CDR3 reads TGTGCCAGCAGCGTAGCTCTGGGAGGGGCCTGGAATGAGCAGTTCTTC.

The rearrangement uses TRBV28 and TRBJ2-7, with TRBD2 as a possible D gene (6 bases). The germline V gene encodes CDR1 MDHEN and CDR2 SYDVKM. This CDR3 has 16 amino acids. V was clipped by 3 bases and J by 12 bases, with 27 bases between them. The CDR3 sequence is CASSFTRGQDYTSRYF. CDR3 coding DNA: TGTGCCAGCAGTTTTACTCGAGGGCAGGACTATACGAGCAGGTACTTC.

The chain combines TRBV28 with TRBJ2-5; D call uncertain. Per the germline V gene, CDR1 is MDHEN and CDR2 is SYDVKM. The CDR3 sequence is 16 residues long. V was pared by 7 bases and J by 2 bases, with 20 bases between. The DNA for the CDR3 is TGTGCCAGCACCTCCCCTGGTAGACACCCACAAGAGACCCAGTACTTC. As protein: CASTSPGRHPQETQYF.

The rearrangement uses TRBV28 and TRBJ1-2; D gene ambiguous. V gave up 8 bases and J gave up 5 bases, with 15 bases separating them. The CDR3 covers 13 residues. CDR1 MDHEN and CDR2 SYDVKM come from the germline V gene. In DNA form, the CDR3 reads TGTGCCAGCGATACCGGCGGGATTTATGGCTACACCTTC. Residues: CASDTGGIYGYTF.

The chain joins TRBV3-1 (or the pseudogene TRBV3-2) to TRBJ1-2, with D possibly being TRBD1 (5 bases). The CDR3 is 13 amino acids. Trimming removed 2 bases from V and 7 bases from J, with 11 bases in between. CDR1 is LGHDT and CDR2 is YNNKEL in the germline V gene (reference sequence). The CDR3 bases are TGTGCCAGCAGCCAAACAGGCCCCGGTGGCTACACCTTC. It codes for CASSQTGPGGYTF.

In its sample, this clone was seen a few times. The V gene is TRBV11-2, the J gene TRBJ1-2; no definite D call. Looked up from germline, CDR1 is SGHAT and CDR2 is FQNNGV. Trimming cost V 0 bases and J 5 bases, with 10 bases left between them. There are 14 residues in the CDR3. This chain's CDR3 is CASSLEAAGYGYTF. CDR3 DNA: TGTGCCAGCAGCTTAGAGGCGGCGGGGTATGGCTACACCTTC.

The rearrangement joins TRBV7-8 to TRBJ2-1, with TRBD1 as a possible D gene (6 bases). The V gene lost 5 bases and the J gene lost 4 bases, with 12 bases spanning the gap. CDR1 is SGHVS and CDR2 is FQNEAQ in the germline V gene. The CDR3 runs to 14 residues. The CDR3 sequence: CASSRGGSYNEQFF. The CDR3 DNA sequence: TGTGCCAGCAGCCGAGGGGGAAGTTACAATGAGCAGTTCTTC.

As for this clone: Other DNA sequences in this sample translate to the same CDR3. The chain joins TRBV12-3 or TRBV12-4 to TRBJ2-7; no definite D call. V was trimmed by 1 base and J by 6 bases, leaving 4 bases between them. This CDR3 region has 11 residues. The CDR3 sequence is CASSLGLEQYF. The CDR3, as DNA: TGTGCCAGCAGTTTAGGCCTCGAGCAGTACTTC.

This chain uses TRBV13 with TRBJ2-3; TRBD1 aligns across 10 bases. Germline V gives CDR1 PRHDT, CDR2 FYEKMQ (reference sequence). With 4 bases clipped from V and 5 bases from J, the junction kept 6 bases outside the gene matches. The length of the CDR3 is 15 residues. The CDR3 nucleotides read TGTGCCAGCAGCTCCCGGGACAGGGGTATAGATACGCAGTATTTT. This codes for CASSSRDRGIDTQYF.